This is a list of T cell receptor beta chains from one sample in a study of T-cell memory formation after mild COVID-19. TCRdb called the 5' RACE reads again in MiXCR, with one record for every CDR3 protein. The sample shows some 350,000 distinct CDR3 sequences, under 15% of them seen only once. Sequenced input: PBMCs or a T cell subset sorted from them (not recorded which). The receptor source for this set is a man between 18 and 29 years old who had mild COVID-19 (a few samples of this study predate the infection). Cell type and time point are not known. CDR3s include the opening cysteine and the closing phenylalanine or tryptophan. The order of the fields is J gene, V gene, clone size, D gene, CDR3 protein, CDR3 DNA. A D gene is named only where the DNA matches it firmly. For some rows the clone size is stated as once, few or many, or as a class when expanded; others skip it.

>TRBJ2-2|TRBV12-3/TRBV12-4|.|TRBD2
CASKRKGGTGELFF
TGTGCCAGCAAACGTAAGGGAGGGACCGGGGAGCTGTTTTTT
>TRBJ2-2|TRBV12-3/TRBV12-4|few|.
CATLPDSYTGELFF
TGTGCCACCCTCCCGGACAGTTACACCGGGGAGCTGTTTTTT
>TRBJ2-7|TRBV7-2|.|.
CASSPQSYEQYF
TGTGCCAGCAGCCCCCAGTCCTACGAGCAGTACTTC
>TRBJ2-5|TRBV20-1|few|.
CSGGAGNQETQYF
TGCAGTGGGGGGGCAGGAAACCAAGAGACCCAGTACTTC
>TRBJ1-1|TRBV7-9|many|.
CASSSQRSAVYTEAFF
TGTGCCAGCAGCTCCCAACGGTCAGCGGTCTACACTGAAGCTTTCTTT
>TRBJ1-2|TRBV5-1|.|.
CASSLALGLAYGYTF
TGCGCCAGCAGCTTGGCTCTGGGCTTAGCCTATGGCTACACCTTC
>TRBJ1-6|TRBV11-2|.|TRBD1
CASSPRTGNSPLHF
TGTGCCAGCAGCCCTCGGACAGGGAATTCACCCCTCCACTTT
>TRBJ2-3|TRBV10-2|.|TRBD1
CASRAPGGDTQYF
TGCGCCAGCCGGGCCCCAGGGGGAGATACGCAGTATTTT
>TRBJ2-1|TRBV30|.|.
CAGSSQLEQFF
TGTGCCGGTAGTAGTCAATTGGAGCAGTTCTTC
>TRBJ2-3|TRBV20-1|.|.
CSAVYQGTQYF
TGCAGTGCGGTATACCAGGGTACGCAGTATTTT
>TRBJ2-2|TRBV20-1|many|TRBD1
CSASDRGRGTGELFF
TGCAGTGCTAGCGACAGGGGGCGGGGGACCGGGGAGCTGTTTTTT
>TRBJ2-2|TRBV7-7|.|TRBD1
CASSGTGVPGELFF
TGTGCTAGCAGCGGGACAGGGGTGCCCGGGGAGCTGTTTTTT
>TRBJ2-7|TRBV12-3/TRBV12-4|many|.
CASSFPAGTGSYEQYF
TGTGCCAGCAGTTTCCCTGCCGGGACTGGCTCCTACGAGCAGTACTTC
>TRBJ2-3|TRBV5-1|many|.
CASSLVGDTQYF
TGTGCCAGCAGCTTAGTAGGGGATACGCAGTATTTT
>TRBJ1-1|TRBV29-1|few|.
CSVDLQRQNTEAFF
TGCAGCGTTGATTTACAAAGGCAGAACACTGAAGCTTTCTTT
>TRBJ2-7|TRBV2|few|TRBD1
CASSDLAGQEQYF
TGTGCCAGCAGTGACCTCGCAGGACAGGAACAGTACTTC
>TRBJ2-2|TRBV7-2|few|.
CASSLRMAGTGELFF
TGTGCCAGCAGCCTGAGGATGGCGGGCACCGGGGAGCTGTTTTTT
>TRBJ1-1|TRBV24-1|.|.
CATSDLTRTVNTEAFF
TGTGCCACCAGTGATTTGACCCGGACGGTGAACACTGAAGCTTTCTTT
>TRBJ2-5|TRBV15|.|.
CATSRERASRSWETQYF
TGTGCCACCAGCAGGGAGAGGGCATCGAGATCTTGGGAGACCCAGTACTTC
>TRBJ1-5|TRBV12-3/TRBV12-4|few|.
CASRSDNQPQHF
TGTGCCAGCAGATCAGATAATCAGCCCCAGCATTTT
>TRBJ2-7|TRBV2|.|.
CASKGRTSYEQYF
TGTGCCAGCAAGGGGAGGACCTCCTACGAGCAGTACTTC
>TRBJ2-5|TRBV7-9|.|TRBD1
CASSLRRGLGETQYF
TGTGCCAGCAGCTTAAGAAGGGGGCTTGGAGAGACCCAGTACTTC
>TRBJ2-7|TRBV29-1|many|.
CSGGTGGYEQYF
TGCAGCGGGGGAACGGGTGGATACGAGCAGTACTTC
>TRBJ1-4|TRBV4-2|.|.
CASSQGGNEKLFF
TGTGCCAGCAGCCAGGGGGGTAATGAAAAACTGTTTTTT
>TRBJ2-1|TRBV5-1|.|TRBD1
CASSALTGVPYNEQFF
TGCGCCAGCAGCGCTCTGACAGGGGTCCCCTACAATGAGCAGTTCTTC
>TRBJ1-1|TRBV19|.|.
CASSKAAGGTTEAFF
TGTGCCAGTAGTAAGGCTGCCGGGGGAACCACTGAAGCTTTCTTT
>TRBJ2-6|TRBV11-1|few|TRBD1
CASSRRQGSGANVLTF
TGTGCCAGCAGCCGCCGACAGGGATCTGGGGCCAACGTCCTGACTTTC
>TRBJ2-7|TRBV2|.|TRBD1
CASRLGQLSYEQYF
TGTGCCAGTCGCCTGGGACAGCTATCCTACGAGCAGTACTTC
>TRBJ1-2|TRBV29-1|few|.
CSVDRVNGYTF
TGCAGCGTTGACAGGGTGAACGGCTACACCTTC
>TRBJ2-7|TRBV19|.|.
CASSAGATYEQYF
TGTGCCAGTAGTGCCGGGGCTACCTACGAGCAGTACTTC
>TRBJ1-2|TRBV12-3/TRBV12-4|.|.
CASTPGYSGYTF
TGTGCCAGCACCCCTGGATACTCGGGCTACACCTTC
>TRBJ2-4|TRBV25-1|.|.
CASSETGTPKNIQYF
TGTGCCAGCAGCGAAACCGGGACCCCGAAAAACATTCAGTACTTC
>TRBJ2-1|TRBV11-3|.|TRBD2
CASSFVGTSGEGEQFF
TGTGCCAGCAGCTTTGTCGGGACTAGCGGGGAAGGTGAGCAGTTCTTC
>TRBJ1-4|TRBV12-3/TRBV12-4|few|.
CASSFYSGADEKLFF
TGTGCCAGCAGTTTTTATTCCGGGGCGGATGAAAAACTGTTTTTT
>TRBJ2-5|TRBV6-1|.|.
CASIGWQQETQYF
TGTGCCAGCATCGGCTGGCAGCAAGAGACCCAGTACTTC
>TRBJ2-5|TRBV24-1|.|TRBD1
CATKGQEETQYF
TGTGCCACCAAGGGACAGGAAGAGACCCAGTACTTC
>TRBJ2-4|TRBV5-6|many|TRBD1
CASSLDRANIQYF
TGTGCCAGCAGCCTAGACAGGGCGAACATTCAGTACTTC
>TRBJ2-7|TRBV29-1|.|.
CSVEDPLTYEQYF
TGCAGCGTTGAAGACCCCCTCACCTACGAGCAGTACTTC
>TRBJ2-1|TRBV6-5|.|.
CASNSGNEQFF
TGTGCCAGCAATAGCGGCAATGAGCAGTTCTTC
>TRBJ2-1|TRBV10-3|.|.
CAIPVGVQGEQFF
TGTGCCATCCCCGTGGGGGTCCAGGGGGAGCAGTTCTTC
>TRBJ2-3|TRBV20-1|.|TRBD1
CSAREPRGQGDTQYF
TGCAGTGCTAGAGAACCCAGGGGGCAAGGGGATACGCAGTATTTT
>TRBJ1-1|TRBV5-1|.|.
CASSIKTERNTEAFF
TGCGCCAGCAGCATAAAGACAGAGCGGAACACTGAAGCTTTCTTT
>TRBJ2-2|TRBV10-3|.|.
CAIRGTGLGTGELFF
TGTGCCATCAGGGGAACAGGGTTAGGCACCGGGGAGCTGTTTTTT
>TRBJ1-1|TRBV4-3|.|.
CASSQRVGGTEAFF
TGCGCCAGCAGCCAAAGGGTGGGGGGCACTGAAGCTTTCTTT
>TRBJ2-4|TRBV5-1|few|.
CASSLLSEDIQYF
TGCGCCAGCAGCTTATTGAGTGAGGACATTCAGTACTTC
>TRBJ2-7|TRBV20-1|.|.
CSARYTGAYEQYF
TGCAGTGCTAGGTATACAGGCGCCTACGAGCAGTACTTC
>TRBJ2-7|TRBV12-3/TRBV12-4|.|TRBD2
CASSVLTSGGPYEQYF
TGTGCCAGCAGTGTACTGACTAGCGGGGGGCCCTACGAGCAGTACTTC
>TRBJ1-5|TRBV23-1|.|TRBD1
CASSPRTGGSNQPQHF
TGCGCCAGCAGTCCACGGACAGGGGGAAGCAATCAGCCCCAGCATTTT
>TRBJ1-4|TRBV5-1|.|.
CASSFLQGTNEKLFF
TGCGCCAGCAGCTTCCTTCAGGGTACTAATGAAAAACTGTTTTTT
>TRBJ2-4|TRBV20-1|.|.
CSARIRRATLAKNIQYF
TGCAGTGCTAGGATAAGAAGGGCCACTCTAGCCAAAAACATTCAGTACTTC
>TRBJ1-6|TRBV20-1|few|TRBD1
CSAREAGGYNSPLHF
TGCAGTGCTAGGGAAGCAGGGGGCTATAATTCACCCCTCCACTTT